The clone carrying this T cell receptor (beta chain) was recorded a few times. Its target is not known. Sequencing libraries for TCR beta were prepared with iRepertoire HTBI primers and Arm-PCR of CDR3 regions. TCRdb passed the multiplex PCR reads through MiXCR, listing each CDR3 protein once. The sample includes roughly 260,000 distinct CDR3 sequences, approximately 18% of them seen just once. Germline V gene sequence: CDR1 MNHEY, CDR2 SMNVEV (reference sequence). The V and J ends lost 5 bases and 2 bases respectively, with 19 bases between them. The CDR3 sequence is 16 residues long. The data stem from a study of regulatory T cells in long-lasting Graves disease. Study-wide findings and caveats: Newly diagnosed Graves' patients had higher TCR diversity than persistent ones.

Regarding time point: newly diagnosed GD, antithyroid drugs for less than 3 months. Isolated PBMC RNA provided the starting material for the TCR library. The same specimen was also included in a second study, on T cells in Graves' hyperthyroidism and ophthalmopathy.

Source: peripheral blood mononuclear cells (PBMCs), taken at new diagnosis, from a patient treated with antithyroid drugs. This sequence was found in a woman in her thirties with Graves disease. This chain connects TRBV27 to TRBJ2-7, with a weak D call TRBD2 (5 bases). DNA for the CDR3: TGTGCCAGCAGTCTCCTCAAAACGGGGAAACCCTACGAGCAGTACTTC. Its protein is CASSLLKTGKPYEQYF.